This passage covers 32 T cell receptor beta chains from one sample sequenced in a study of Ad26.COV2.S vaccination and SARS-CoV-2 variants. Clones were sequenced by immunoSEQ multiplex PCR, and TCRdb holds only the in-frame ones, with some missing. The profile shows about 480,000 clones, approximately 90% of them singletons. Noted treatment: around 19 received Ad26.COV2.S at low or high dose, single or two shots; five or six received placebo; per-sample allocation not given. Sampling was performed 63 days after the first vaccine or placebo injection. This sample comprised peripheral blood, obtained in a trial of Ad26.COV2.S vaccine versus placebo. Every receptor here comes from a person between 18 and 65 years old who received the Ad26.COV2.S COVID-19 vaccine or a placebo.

For the CDR3, the DNA is TGTGCCAGCAGCTTGCGCCCGGCTCCGGGGGAGCTGTTTTTT. Translation: CASSLRPAPGELFF. The chain has TRBV7-3 and TRBJ2-2, with D unclear. In germline, CDR1 is SGHTA, CDR2 FQGTGA. Trimming removed 3 bases at V and 8 bases at J, with 13 bases between. The CDR3 loop spans 14 amino acids.

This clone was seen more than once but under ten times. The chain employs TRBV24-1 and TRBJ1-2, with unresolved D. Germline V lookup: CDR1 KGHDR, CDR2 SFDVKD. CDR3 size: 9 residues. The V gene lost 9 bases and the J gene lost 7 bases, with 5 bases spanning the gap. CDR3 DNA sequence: TGTGCCACCGCCATTGGCTACACCTTC. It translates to CATAIGYTF.

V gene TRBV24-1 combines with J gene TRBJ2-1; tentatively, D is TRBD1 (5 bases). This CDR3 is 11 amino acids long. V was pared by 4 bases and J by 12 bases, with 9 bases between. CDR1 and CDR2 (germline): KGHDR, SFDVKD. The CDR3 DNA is TGTGCCACCAGTGACAGGGCAAGGCAGTTCTTC. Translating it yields CATSDRARQFF.

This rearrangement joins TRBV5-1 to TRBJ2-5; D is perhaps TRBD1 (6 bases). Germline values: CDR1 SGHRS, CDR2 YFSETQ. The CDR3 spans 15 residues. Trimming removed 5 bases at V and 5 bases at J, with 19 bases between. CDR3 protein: CASRPTGKSMETQYF. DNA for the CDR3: TGCGCCAGCAGGCCCACAGGGAAGAGCATGGAGACCCAGTACTTC.

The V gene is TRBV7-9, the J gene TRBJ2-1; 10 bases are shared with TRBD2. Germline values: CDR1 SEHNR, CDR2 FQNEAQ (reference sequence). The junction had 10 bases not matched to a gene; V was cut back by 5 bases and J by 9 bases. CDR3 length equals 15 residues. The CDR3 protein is CASSPIAGGGFEQFF. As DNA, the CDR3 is TGTGCCAGCAGCCCTATAGCGGGAGGAGGATTTGAGCAGTTCTTC.

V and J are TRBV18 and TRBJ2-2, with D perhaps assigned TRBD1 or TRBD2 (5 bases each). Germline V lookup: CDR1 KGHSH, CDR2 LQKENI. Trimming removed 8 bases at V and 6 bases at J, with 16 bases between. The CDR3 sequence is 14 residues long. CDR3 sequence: CASRPGAVSGELFF. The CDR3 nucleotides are TGTGCCAGCCGACCCGGGGCGGTATCCGGGGAGCTGTTTTTT.

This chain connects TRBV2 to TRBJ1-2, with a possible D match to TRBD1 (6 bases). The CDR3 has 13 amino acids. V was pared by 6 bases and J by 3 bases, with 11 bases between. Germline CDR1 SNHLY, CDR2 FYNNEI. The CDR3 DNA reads TGTGCCAGCAGGCAGGGGCCGGACTATGGCTACACCTTC. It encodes CASRQGPDYGYTF.

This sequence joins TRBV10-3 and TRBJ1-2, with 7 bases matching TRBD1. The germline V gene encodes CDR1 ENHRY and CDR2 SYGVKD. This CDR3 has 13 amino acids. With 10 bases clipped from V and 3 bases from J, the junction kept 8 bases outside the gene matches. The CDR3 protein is CATQSGTDYGYTF. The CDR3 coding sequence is TGTGCCACCCAAAGCGGGACAGACTATGGCTACACCTTC.

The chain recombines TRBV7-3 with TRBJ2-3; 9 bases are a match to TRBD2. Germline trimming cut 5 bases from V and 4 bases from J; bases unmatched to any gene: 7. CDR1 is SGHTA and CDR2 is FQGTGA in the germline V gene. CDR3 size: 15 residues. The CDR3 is CASSRSGSSADTQYF. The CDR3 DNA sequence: TGTGCCAGCAGCCGTAGCGGGAGTTCAGCAGATACGCAGTATTTT.

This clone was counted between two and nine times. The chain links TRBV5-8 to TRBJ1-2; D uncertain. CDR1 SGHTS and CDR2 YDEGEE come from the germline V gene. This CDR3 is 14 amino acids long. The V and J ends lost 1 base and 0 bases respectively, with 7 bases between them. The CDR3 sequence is CASSLTAANYGYTF. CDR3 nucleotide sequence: TGTGCCAGCAGCTTGACGGCGGCTAACTATGGCTACACCTTC.

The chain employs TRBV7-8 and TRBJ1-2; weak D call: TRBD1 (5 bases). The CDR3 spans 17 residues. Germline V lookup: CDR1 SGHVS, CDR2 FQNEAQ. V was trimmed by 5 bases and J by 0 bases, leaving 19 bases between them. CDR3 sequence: CASSRNLRQRANYGYTF. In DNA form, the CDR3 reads TGTGCCAGCAGCAGAAACCTCAGACAGAGAGCTAACTATGGCTACACCTTC.

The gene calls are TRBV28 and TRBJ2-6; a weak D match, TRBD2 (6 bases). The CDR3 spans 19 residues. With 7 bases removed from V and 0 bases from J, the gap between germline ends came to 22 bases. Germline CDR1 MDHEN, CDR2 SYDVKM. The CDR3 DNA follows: TGTGCCAGCACCCCTGTCGGGTTTGCCGGGAGCTCTGGGGCCAACGTCCTGACTTTC. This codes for CASTPVGFAGSSGANVLTF.

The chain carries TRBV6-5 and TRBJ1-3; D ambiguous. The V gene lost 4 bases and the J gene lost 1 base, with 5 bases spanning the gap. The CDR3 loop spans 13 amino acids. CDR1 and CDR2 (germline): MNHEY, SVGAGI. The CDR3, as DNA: TGTGCCAGCAGTTCAAGATCTGGAAACACCATATATTTT. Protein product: CASSSRSGNTIYF.

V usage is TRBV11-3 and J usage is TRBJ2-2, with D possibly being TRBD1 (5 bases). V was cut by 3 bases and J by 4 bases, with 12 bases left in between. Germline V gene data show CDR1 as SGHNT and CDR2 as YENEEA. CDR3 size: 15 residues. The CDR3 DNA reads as TGTGCCAGCAGCTTTAAGGGGATAGGCACCGGGGAGCTGTTTTTT. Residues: CASSFKGIGTGELFF.

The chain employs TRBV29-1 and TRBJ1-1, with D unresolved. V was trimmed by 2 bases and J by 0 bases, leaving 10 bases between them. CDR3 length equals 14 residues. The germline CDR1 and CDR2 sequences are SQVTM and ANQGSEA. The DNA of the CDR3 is TGCAGCGTTGAAAACAGCTTCATGAACACTGAAGCTTTCTTT. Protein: CSVENSFMNTEAFF.

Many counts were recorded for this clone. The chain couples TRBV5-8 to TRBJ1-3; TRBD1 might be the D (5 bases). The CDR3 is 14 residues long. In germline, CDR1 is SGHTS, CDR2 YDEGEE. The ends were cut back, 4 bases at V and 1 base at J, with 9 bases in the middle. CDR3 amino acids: CASSRGESGNTIYF. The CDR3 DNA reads TGTGCCAGCAGCAGAGGGGAATCTGGAAACACCATATATTTT.

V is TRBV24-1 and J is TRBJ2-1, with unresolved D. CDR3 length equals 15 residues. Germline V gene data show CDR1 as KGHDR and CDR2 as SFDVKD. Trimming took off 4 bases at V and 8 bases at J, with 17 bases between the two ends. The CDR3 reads CATSDQDSVLDEQFF. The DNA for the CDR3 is TGTGCCACCAGTGACCAGGATTCCGTTTTGGATGAGCAGTTCTTC.

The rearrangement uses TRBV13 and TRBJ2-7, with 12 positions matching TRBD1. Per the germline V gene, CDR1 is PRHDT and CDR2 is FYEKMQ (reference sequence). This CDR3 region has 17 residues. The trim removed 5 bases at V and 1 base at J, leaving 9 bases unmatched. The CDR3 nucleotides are TGTGCCAGCAGCAGAACCGGGACAGGGGGCGCTTCCTACGAGCAGTACTTC. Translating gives CASSRTGTGGASYEQYF.

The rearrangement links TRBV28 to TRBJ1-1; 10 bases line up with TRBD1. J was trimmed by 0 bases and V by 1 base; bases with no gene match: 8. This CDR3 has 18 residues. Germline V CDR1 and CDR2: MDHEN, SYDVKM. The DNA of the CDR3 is TGTGCCAGCAGTTTATTGAGGGACAGGGGATTTATGAACACTGAAGCTTTCTTT. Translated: CASSLLRDRGFMNTEAFF.

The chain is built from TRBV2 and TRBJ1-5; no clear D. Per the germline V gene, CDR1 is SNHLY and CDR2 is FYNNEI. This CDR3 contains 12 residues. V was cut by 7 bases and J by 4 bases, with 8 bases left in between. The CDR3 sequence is CASKTGNQPQHF. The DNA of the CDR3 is TGTGCCAGCAAGACGGGGAATCAGCCCCAGCATTTT.

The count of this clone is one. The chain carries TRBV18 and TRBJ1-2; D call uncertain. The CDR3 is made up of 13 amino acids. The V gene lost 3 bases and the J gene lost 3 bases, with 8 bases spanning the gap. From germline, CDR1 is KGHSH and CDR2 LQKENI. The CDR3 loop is CASSPTRDYGYTF. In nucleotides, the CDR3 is TGTGCCAGCTCACCCACCCGCGACTATGGCTACACCTTC.

The CDR3 sequence is CASSSRGVNTGELFF. As DNA, the CDR3 is TGTGCCAGCAGCTCTCGAGGGGTTAACACCGGGGAGCTGTTTTTT. The rearrangement joins TRBV5-6 to TRBJ2-2, with D tentatively TRBD1 or TRBD2 (5 bases each). The V end was cut by 3 bases, the J end by 2 bases, with 11 bases between. CDR3 size: 15 residues. Germline V gene data show CDR1 as SGHDT and CDR2 as YYEEEE.

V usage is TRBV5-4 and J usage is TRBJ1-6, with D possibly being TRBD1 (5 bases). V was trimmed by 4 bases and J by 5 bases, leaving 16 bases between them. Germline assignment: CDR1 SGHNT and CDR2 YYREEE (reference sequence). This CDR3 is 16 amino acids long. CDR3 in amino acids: CASSLGPSPDNSPLHF. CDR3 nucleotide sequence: TGTGCCAGCAGCCTGGGACCCAGCCCTGATAATTCACCCCTCCACTTT. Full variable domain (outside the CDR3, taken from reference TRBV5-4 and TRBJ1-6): ETGVTQSPTHLIKTRGQQVTLRCSSQSGHNTVSWYQQALGQGPQFIFQYYREEENGRGNFPPRFSGLQFPNYSSELNVNALELDDSALYLCASSLGPSPDNSPLHFGNGTRLTVT.

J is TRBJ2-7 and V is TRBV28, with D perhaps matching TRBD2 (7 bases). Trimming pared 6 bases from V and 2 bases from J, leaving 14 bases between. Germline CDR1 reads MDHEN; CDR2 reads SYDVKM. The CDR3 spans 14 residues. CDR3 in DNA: TGTGCCAGCAGACACTCGGGGGGCCCCTACGAGCAGTACTTC. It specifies CASRHSGGPYEQYF.

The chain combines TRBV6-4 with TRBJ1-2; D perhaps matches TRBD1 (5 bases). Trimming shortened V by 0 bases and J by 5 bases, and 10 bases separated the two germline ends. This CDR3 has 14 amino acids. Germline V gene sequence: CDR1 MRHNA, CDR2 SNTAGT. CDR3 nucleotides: TGTGCCAGCAGTGACTCGATACAGGTTTATGGCTACACCTTC. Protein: CASSDSIQVYGYTF.

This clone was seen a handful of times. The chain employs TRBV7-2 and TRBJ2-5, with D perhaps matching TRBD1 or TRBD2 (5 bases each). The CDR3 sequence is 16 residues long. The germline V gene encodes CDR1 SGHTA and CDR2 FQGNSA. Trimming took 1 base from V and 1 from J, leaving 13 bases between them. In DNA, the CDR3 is TGTGCCAGCAGCTTAGACGGGGCAGGAGGCCAAGAGACCCAGTACTTC. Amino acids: CASSLDGAGGQETQYF.

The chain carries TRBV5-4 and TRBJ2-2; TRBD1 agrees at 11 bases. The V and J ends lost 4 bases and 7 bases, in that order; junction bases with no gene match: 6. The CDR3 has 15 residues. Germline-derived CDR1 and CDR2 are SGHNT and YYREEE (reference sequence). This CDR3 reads CASSAWTGGGGELFF. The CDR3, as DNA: TGTGCCAGCAGCGCATGGACAGGGGGCGGCGGGGAGCTGTTTTTT.

The CDR3 loop is CSRLAADTQYF. CDR3 DNA sequence: TGCAGTAGGCTAGCAGCAGATACGCAGTATTTT. The J gene is TRBJ2-3, the V gene TRBV20-1; possibly TRBD2 for D (5 bases). CDR1 is DFQATT, CDR2 SNEGSKA, per germline (reference sequence). V shed 8 bases and J shed 4 bases, with 10 bases lying between them. The CDR3 spans 11 residues.

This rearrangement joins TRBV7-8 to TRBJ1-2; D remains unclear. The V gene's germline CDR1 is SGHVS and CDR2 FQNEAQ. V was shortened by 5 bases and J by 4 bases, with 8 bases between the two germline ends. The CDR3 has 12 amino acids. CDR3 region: CASSPYGYGYTF. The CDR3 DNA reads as TGTGCCAGCAGCCCATACGGCTATGGCTACACCTTC.

DNA for the CDR3: TGTGCCAGCTCGTGGGATGCCAGGGAGCTGTTTTTT. Translating gives CASSWDARELFF. This sequence joins TRBV28 and TRBJ2-2; D uncertain. The CDR3 has 12 residues. V was cut by 8 bases and J by 9 bases, with 13 bases left in between. Germline V lookup: CDR1 MDHEN, CDR2 SYDVKM.

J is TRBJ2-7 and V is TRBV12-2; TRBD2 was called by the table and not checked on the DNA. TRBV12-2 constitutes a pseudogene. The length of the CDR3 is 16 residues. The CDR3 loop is CASRPKGLAGDYEQYF. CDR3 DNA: TGTGCAAGTCGCCCCAAAGGACTAGCGGGAGACTACGAGCAGTACTTC.

The CDR3 bases are TGTGCCACCAGTAATCCTAGCGGTCACACAGATACGCAGTATTTT. This encodes CATSNPSGHTDTQYF. V gene TRBV24-1 combines with J gene TRBJ2-3; 7 positions match TRBD2. J gave up 2 bases and V 6 bases, and 7 bases lay outside the gene matches. The CDR3 covers 15 residues. Germline assignment: CDR1 KGHDR and CDR2 SFDVKD.